This TCR beta chain was sequenced during a study of control samples from healthy donors and cancer patients. Clones were sequenced by immunoSEQ multiplex PCR, and TCRdb holds only the in-frame ones, with some missing. Altogether approximately 40,000 clones are present, roughly 77% being singletons, with the ten largest covering approximately 17%. With 2 bases clipped from V and 2 bases from J, the junction kept 10 bases outside the gene matches. Germline V gene data show CDR1 as SEHNR and CDR2 as FQNEAQ (reference sequence). This CDR3 is 17 amino acids long. The clonotype was recovered from a male donor with melanoma. The sequenced sample was formalin-fixed, paraffin-embedded tissue. The chain employs TRBV7-9 and TRBJ1-2; 8 bases align to TRBD1. The CDR3 here is CASSLSGVRTGNYGYTF. The CDR3 DNA sequence: TGTGCCAGCAGCTTATCAGGCGTGCGGACAGGGAACTATGGCTACACCTTC.